The 11 T cell receptor beta chains reported below all come from one sample, sequenced in a study of cytomegalovirus exposure and HLA in healthy donors. The PCR contained 60 Vbeta and 13 Jbeta primers. TCRdb keeps only in-frame clones here, not all; method: immunoSEQ multiplex PCR. The table records roughly 93,000 clones, around 78% of them present only once. Sample: PBMCs. The source is a man in his thirties or forties in good health and CMV-seronegative.

This clone appeared a few times. This sequence joins TRBV6-1 and TRBJ1-5; TRBD1 aligns across 9 bases. Germline CDR1 MNHNS, CDR2 SASEGT. The CDR3 spans 13 residues. J gave up 7 bases and V 4 bases, and 2 bases lay outside the gene matches. CDR3 loop: CASSGQGDQPQHF. CDR3 nucleotide sequence: TGTGCCAGCAGTGGACAGGGGGACCAGCCCCAGCATTTT.

J is TRBJ2-1 and V is TRBV19; 10 nucleotides match TRBD1. The CDR3 sequence is 15 residues long. In germline, CDR1 is LNHDA, CDR2 SQIVND (reference sequence). Losses at the gene ends were 5 bases for V and 5 bases for J; bases not matched to a gene: 6. The CDR3 is CASSRDRGGNNEQFF. The CDR3 bases are TGTGCCAGTAGTCGGGACAGGGGAGGGAACAATGAGCAGTTCTTC.

The chain carries TRBV5-1 and TRBJ1-3; TRBD1 agrees at 10 bases. The V gene's germline CDR1 is SGHRS and CDR2 YFSETQ. CDR3 size: 19 residues. V lost 1 base and J lost 0; bases outside the gene matches: 10. The CDR3 protein is CASSLWARDRGGSGNTIYF. In DNA form, the CDR3 reads TGCGCCAGCAGCTTGTGGGCCCGGGACAGGGGAGGCTCTGGAAACACCATATATTTT.

The count of this clone is one. The chain links TRBV5-1 to TRBJ1-2, with D uncertain. Germline loops: CDR1 SGHRS, CDR2 YFSETQ. The CDR3 sequence is 15 residues long. The V gene lost 4 bases and the J gene lost 2 bases, with 15 bases spanning the gap. The CDR3 region is CASSRWRGGNYGYTF. DNA for the CDR3: TGCGCCAGCAGCCGGTGGCGGGGAGGGAACTATGGCTACACCTTC.

This chain links TRBV6-5 with TRBJ2-2, with D possibly being TRBD2 (6 bases). CDR1 is MNHEY, CDR2 SVGAGI, per germline. The CDR3 contains 15 residues. V lost 6 bases to trimming and J lost 5 bases, with 16 bases between them. CDR3 loop: CASSPIGGRTGELFF. The DNA for the CDR3 is TGTGCCAGCAGCCCAATCGGGGGAAGGACCGGGGAGCTGTTTTTT.

V gene TRBV11-2 combines with J gene TRBJ2-3, with a possible D match to TRBD2 (7 bases). V lost 2 bases and J 7 bases, leaving 16 bases between the germline ends. CDR1 is SGHAT, CDR2 FQNNGV, per germline. The CDR3 covers 15 residues. CDR3 nucleotides: TGTGCCAGCAGCTTACCACAGGGAGCGGGAAATACGCAGTATTTT. This codes for CASSLPQGAGNTQYF.

This clone was observed once. The chain is built from TRBV18 and TRBJ2-5; no reliable D call. The germline V gene encodes CDR1 KGHSH and CDR2 LQKENI. CDR3 length equals 13 residues. Trimming shortened V by 0 bases and J by 5 bases, and 7 bases separated the two germline ends. The CDR3, as DNA: TGTGCCAGCTCACCACCGGCGGCTGAGACCCAGTACTTC. Its protein is CASSPPAAETQYF.

This clone has a handful of counts. This chain joins TRBV4-3 and TRBJ2-3, with 9 positions matching TRBD2. The CDR3 covers 17 residues. CDR1 and CDR2 from the germline V gene are LGHNA and YSLEER. With V trimmed by 6 bases and J by 0 bases, 10 bases remained unmatched. CDR3 coding DNA: TGCGCCAGCAGACAGGCCCAGACTAGCGGTAGCACAGATACGCAGTATTTT. Translation: CASRQAQTSGSTDTQYF.

The rearrangement uses TRBV7-8 and TRBJ1-2; D might be TRBD1 (6 bases). CDR1 is SGHVS and CDR2 is FQNEAQ in the germline V gene. The V and J ends lost 1 base and 6 bases respectively, with 15 bases between them. The CDR3 contains 15 residues. The CDR3: CASSLEQGFLHGYTF. CDR3 bases: TGTGCCAGCAGCTTAGAGCAGGGGTTCTTGCATGGCTACACCTTC.

This rearrangement joins TRBV10-2 to TRBJ1-6; the D gene is possibly TRBD1 (5 bases). The germline V and J ends were trimmed by 7 bases and 0 bases, with 10 bases remaining between them. This CDR3 contains 15 residues. Germline V lookup: CDR1 WSHSY, CDR2 SAAADI. CDR3 region: CASKTDSSYNSPLHF. The DNA for the CDR3 is TGCGCCAGCAAGACAGATAGCTCCTATAATTCACCCCTCCACTTT.

This clone was seen a handful of times. The rearrangement joins TRBV6-5 to TRBJ2-5, with D possibly matching TRBD1 (5 bases). The CDR3 has 11 residues. Looked up from germline, CDR1 is MNHEY and CDR2 is SVGAGI. V was pared by 8 bases and J by 10 bases, with 14 bases between. CDR3 sequence (DNA): TGTGCCAGCGGTCGAGACAGAGACCAGTACTTC. Protein product: CASGRDRDQYF.